The 14 T cell receptor beta chains listed next were all sequenced from one sample in a study of blood T cells in healthy people across ages. Alongside a J-beta primer mix, a sample-barcoded 5' primer served in a second PCR lasting about 7 to 11 cycles. TCRdb called the 5' RACE reads again in MiXCR, with one record for every CDR3 protein. Of about 1.8 million distinct CDR3 sequences listed, 49% are singletons. Input material: blood. The receptors stem from a woman aged 40 to 49 in good health.

The V call is TRBV29-1, the J call TRBJ2-7, with 9 bases matching TRBD1. Germline V gives CDR1 SQVTM, CDR2 ANQGSEA. The CDR3 has 16 amino acids. The junction had 14 bases not matched to a gene; V was cut back by 5 bases and J by 3 bases. In DNA, the CDR3 is TGCAGCGTTTATGTTCCCTCGGGGGGACAGGGCTACGAGCAGTACTTC. It yields the protein CSVYVPSGGQGYEQYF.

This sequence joins TRBV20-1 and TRBJ2-2; D ambiguous. The V end was cut by 6 bases, the J end by 2 bases, with 13 bases between. The CDR3 is 14 amino acids. Germline V CDR1 and CDR2: DFQATT, SNEGSKA (reference sequence). CDR3 sequence: CSASNRGNTGELFF. The CDR3 nucleotides read TGCAGTGCGTCTAACAGAGGAAACACCGGGGAGCTGTTTTTT.

This clonotype was seen a handful of times. The rearrangement uses TRBV2 and TRBJ2-5; TRBD1 aligns across 11 bases. The CDR3 is 15 residues long. V lost 4 bases, J lost 5 bases, and 6 bases stayed unmatched. Germline V CDR1 and CDR2: SNHLY, FYNNEI. The CDR3 loop reads CASSGGQGAVETQYF. The CDR3 bases are TGTGCCAGCAGTGGCGGACAGGGGGCGGTCGAGACCCAGTACTTC.

The rearrangement links TRBV20-1 to TRBJ2-2; D is undetermined. V gave up 0 bases and J gave up 6 bases, with 8 bases separating them. The CDR3 length is 13 residues. Germline V gene lookup returns CDR1 DFQATT and CDR2 SNEGSKA (reference sequence). The CDR3 protein is CSARDQDSGELFF. Here the CDR3 DNA reads TGCAGTGCTAGAGATCAGGATTCCGGGGAGCTGTTTTTT.

V usage is TRBV20-1 and J usage is TRBJ1-1; 7 nucleotides agree with TRBD1. Germline V gene lookup returns CDR1 DFQATT and CDR2 SNEGSKA (reference sequence). CDR3 length: 14 amino acids. J gave up 0 bases and V 2 bases, and 3 bases lay outside the gene matches. The CDR3 is CSARQGGLNTEAFF. For the CDR3, the DNA is TGCAGTGCTAGACAGGGGGGGCTGAACACTGAAGCTTTCTTT.

The chain couples TRBV29-1 to TRBJ2-1; 9 bases fit TRBD1. J gave up 8 bases and V 6 bases, and 2 bases lay outside the gene matches. The CDR3 covers 11 residues. Germline values: CDR1 SQVTM, CDR2 ANQGSEA. In nucleotides, the CDR3 is TGCAGCGTGGGACAGGGCCATGAGCAGTTCTTC. Amino acid sequence: CSVGQGHEQFF.

The rearrangement joins TRBV6-2 or TRBV6-3 to TRBJ1-5, with 9 bases that match TRBD1. Germline lookup yields CDR1 MNHEY and CDR2 SVGEGT. The CDR3 sequence is 16 residues long. V shed 7 bases and J 3 bases; nucleotides not matched to a gene: 10. The CDR3 DNA sequence: TGTGCCAGCACCCCTAGGGGACAGGGTGTCAATCAGCCCCAGCATTTT. Protein sequence: CASTPRGQGVNQPQHF.

The chain combines TRBV20-1 with TRBJ1-1, with D possibly TRBD1 on 5 matching bases. The CDR3 runs 13 residues. V gave up 3 bases and J gave up 4 bases, with 12 bases separating them. Looked up from germline, CDR1 is DFQATT and CDR2 is SNEGSKA (reference sequence). The CDR3 DNA is TGCAGTGCTAGGGGGGGATGGGGCACTGAAGCTTTCTTT. Translated: CSARGGWGTEAFF.

The V gene is TRBV10-3, the J gene TRBJ2-7; D could derive from TRBD1 or TRBD2 (6 bases each). Trimming removed 3 bases at V and 4 bases at J, with 16 bases between. Germline assignment: CDR1 ENHRY and CDR2 SYGVKD. The length of the CDR3 is 15 residues. The CDR3 bases are TGTGCCATCAGTGACTCCCTCGAAGGGGGGTACGAGCAGTACTTC. This translates into CAISDSLEGGYEQYF.

The J gene is TRBJ1-2, the V gene TRBV4-2; 10 bases are shared with TRBD1. Unmatched junction bases numbered 7, after V lost 7 bases and J lost 5 bases. The germline V gene has CDR1 LGHNA and CDR2 YNFKEQ. This CDR3 comprises 14 residues. The CDR3 nucleotides are TGTGCCAGCAAAAGAGGGACAGGGGATTATGGCTACACCTTC. Residues: CASKRGTGDYGYTF.

V and J are TRBV6-2 or TRBV6-3 and TRBJ2-7; TRBD1 matches 8 bases. CDR3 length equals 15 residues. V shed 6 bases and J 1 base; nucleotides not matched to a gene: 8. The germline gives CDR1 MNHEY, CDR2 SVGEGT. The CDR3 DNA reads TGTGCCAGCAGCCGGAGACAGGGGAGGTCCTACGAGCAGTACTTC. This encodes CASSRRQGRSYEQYF.

The chain has TRBV4-1 and TRBJ2-3, with TRBD2 matching over 8 bases. Germline CDR1 reads MGHRA; CDR2 reads YSYEKL. The length of the CDR3 is 17 residues. Germline trimming cut 1 base from V and 6 bases from J; bases unmatched to any gene: 12. The CDR3 loop is CASSQAAAGGRVDTQYF. CDR3 nucleotide sequence: TGCGCCAGCAGCCAAGCCGCCGCGGGGGGACGAGTTGATACGCAGTATTTT.

The V and J genes are TRBV6-6 and TRBJ1-2; 7 bases match TRBD1. The germline V gene has CDR1 MNHNY and CDR2 SVGAGI (reference sequence). There are 15 residues in the CDR3. With V trimmed by 5 bases and J by 4 bases, 10 bases remained unmatched. The CDR3 here is CASSPQGGTSYGYTF. As DNA, the CDR3 is TGTGCCAGCAGTCCGCAGGGGGGGACGAGCTATGGCTACACCTTC.

This sequence joins TRBV29-1 and TRBJ2-3, with a weak D call TRBD1 (6 bases). From germline, CDR1 is SQVTM and CDR2 ANQGSEA. Trimming left V 4 bases short and J 7 bases short, with 9 bases between. The CDR3 contains 11 residues. Here the CDR3 reads CSVARGHTQYF. DNA of the CDR3: TGCAGCGTTGCCAGGGGACATACGCAGTATTTT.